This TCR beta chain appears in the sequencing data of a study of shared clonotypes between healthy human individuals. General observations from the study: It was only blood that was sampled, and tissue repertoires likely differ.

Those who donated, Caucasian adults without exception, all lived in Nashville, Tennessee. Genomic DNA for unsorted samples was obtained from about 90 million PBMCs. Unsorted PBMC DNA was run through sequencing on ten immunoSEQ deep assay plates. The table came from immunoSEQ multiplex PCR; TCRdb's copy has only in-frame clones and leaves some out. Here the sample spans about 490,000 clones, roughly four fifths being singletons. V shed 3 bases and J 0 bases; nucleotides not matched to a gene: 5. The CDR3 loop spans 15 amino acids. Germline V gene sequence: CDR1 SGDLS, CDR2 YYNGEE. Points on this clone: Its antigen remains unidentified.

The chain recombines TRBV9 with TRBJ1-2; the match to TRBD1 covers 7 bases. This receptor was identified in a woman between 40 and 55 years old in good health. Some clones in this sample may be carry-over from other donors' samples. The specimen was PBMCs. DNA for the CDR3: TGTGCCAGCAGCGAGCGACAGGGTACTAACTATGGCTACACCTTC. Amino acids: CASSERQGTNYGYTF.